Below are 16 T cell receptor beta chains sequenced from a single sample in a study of human T cells and chemical hapten exposure. Time point in this sample: patch test 3, about 24 weeks after DPC sensitization. Stated treatment: therapeutic diphenylcyclopropenone sensitization with weekly scalp DPC. TCRdb re-analysed the RACE reads in MiXCR, keeping a single row per CDR3 protein. The data contain 210,000 or so distinct CDR3 sequences, 20% to 25% of them singletons. The source material was whole blood, sampled in connection with sensitization to the hapten diphenylcyclopropenone (DPC). The receptors come from a middle-aged woman with alopecia areata. Some clones in this sample may be carry-over from other donors' samples.

This clonotype was counted a few times. V is TRBV25-1 and J is TRBJ2-7; D not certain. The germline V and J ends were trimmed by 3 bases and 2 bases, with 11 bases remaining between them. Germline CDR1 MGHDK, CDR2 SYGVNS. The CDR3 is 14 residues long. The CDR3 sequence is CASSEAVFPYEQYF. The CDR3, as DNA: TGTGCCAGCAGTGAGGCTGTCTTCCCCTACGAGCAGTACTTC.

The chain employs TRBV20-1 and TRBJ2-5, with a possible D match to TRBD1 (6 bases). V dropped 5 bases and J dropped 0 bases, with 10 bases sitting between them. The CDR3 is made up of 13 amino acids. Germline V gene sequence: CDR1 DFQATT, CDR2 SNEGSKA (reference sequence). For the CDR3, the DNA is TGCAGTGCTCCCGGGACAAACCAAGAGACCCAGTACTTC. As protein: CSAPGTNQETQYF.

This clonotype showed up just a few times. The chain employs TRBV7-2 and TRBJ2-1; 7 nucleotides agree with TRBD2. The CDR3 contains 16 residues. Trimming cost V 7 bases and J 0 bases; bases outside gene matches: 9. Germline loops: CDR1 SGHTA, CDR2 FQGNSA. The CDR3 DNA is TGTGCCAGCACCAACCCAAGGACTAGCTCCTACAATGAGCAGTTCTTC. Its translation: CASTNPRTSSYNEQFF.

V is TRBV12-3 or TRBV12-4 and J is TRBJ2-3; TRBD2 matches at 7 bases. This CDR3 spans 14 amino acids. V gave up 7 bases and J gave up 0 bases; unmatched junction bases: 4. This CDR3 is CASNRAGSTDTQYF. The CDR3 DNA is TGTGCCAGCAATCGAGCGGGAAGCACAGATACGCAGTATTTT.

The chain is built from TRBV20-1 and TRBJ1-6, with unresolved D. The CDR3 loop spans 13 amino acids. Germline-derived CDR1 and CDR2 are DFQATT and SNEGSKA (reference sequence). V lost 0 bases and J 10 bases, leaving 10 bases between the germline ends. The CDR3 nucleotides are TGCAGTGCTAGAGAAGGGATCGGCTCACCCCTCCACTTT. Translated, it gives CSAREGIGSPLHF.

The chain links TRBV12-3 or TRBV12-4 to TRBJ2-1, with 9 bases that match TRBD1. The CDR3 sequence is 14 residues long. Unmatched junction bases numbered 8, after V lost 9 bases and J lost 5 bases. The CDR3 nucleotides read TGTGCCAGTGCGACAGGGGGGAGAGACAATGAGCAGTTCTTC. Its translation is CASATGGRDNEQFF.

The rearrangement links TRBV24-1 to TRBJ1-5, with 8 bases aligning to TRBD1. The CDR3 loop spans 14 amino acids. The germline V gene has CDR1 KGHDR and CDR2 SFDVKD. Trimming cost V 5 bases and J 5 bases; bases outside gene matches: 4. CDR3 region: CATSGRQGYQPQHF. As DNA, the CDR3 is TGTGCCACCAGTGGACGACAGGGGTATCAGCCCCAGCATTTT.

Remarks on this clonotype: An end of the junction does not agree with germline; a read error may underlie this. This CDR3 is CARRLSQSSYNEQFF. Written as DNA, the CDR3 is TGTGCCCGCAGACTCTCCCAAAGCTCCTACAATGAGCAGTTCTTC. This sequence joins TRBV7-2 and TRBJ2-1; D unclear. The CDR3 length is 15 residues. Germline assignment: CDR1 SGHTA and CDR2 FQGNSA.

The chain is built from TRBV5-5 and TRBJ1-5; maybe TRBD1 (6 bases). V lost 3 bases to trimming and J lost 9 bases, with 13 bases between them. Per the germline V gene, CDR1 is SGHKS and CDR2 is YYEKEE (reference sequence). The CDR3 length is 13 residues. This chain's CDR3 is CASSSNRETPQHF. The DNA of the CDR3 is TGTGCCAGCAGCTCGAACAGGGAGACGCCCCAGCATTTT.

V and J are TRBV5-4 and TRBJ2-5, with D possibly being TRBD1 (7 bases). Looked up from germline, CDR1 is SGHNT and CDR2 is YYREEE (reference sequence). The CDR3 length is 12 residues. The ends were cut back, 4 bases at V and 11 bases at J, with 15 bases in the middle. CDR3 sequence reads: CASSLDREAQYF. The DNA of the CDR3 is TGTGCCAGCAGCCTCGACAGGGAGGCGCAGTACTTC.

CDR3 sequence reads: CASSPIPDISGYGYTF. In nucleotides, the CDR3 is TGTGCCAGCTCACCAATTCCGGACATCTCAGGGTATGGCTACACCTTC. The chain combines TRBV18 with TRBJ1-2; the D gene is possibly TRBD1 (5 bases). With 2 bases removed from V and 5 bases from J, the gap between germline ends came to 18 bases. CDR1 KGHSH and CDR2 LQKENI come from the germline V gene. The CDR3 covers 16 residues. The full variable domain, rest sourced from reference TRBV18 and TRBJ1-2, is NAGVMQNPRHLVRRRGQEARLRCSPMKGHSHVYWYRQLPEEGLKFMVYLQKENIIDESGMPKERFSAEFPKEGPSILRIQQVVRGDSAAYFCASSPIPDISGYGYTFGSGTRLTVV.

This clonotype was counted only a few times. V and J are TRBV7-3 and TRBJ1-6, with D maybe TRBD1 (6 bases). The CDR3 covers 16 residues. The V and J ends lost 3 bases and 0 bases respectively, with 9 bases between them. The V gene's germline CDR1 is SGHTA and CDR2 FQGTGA. The CDR3 sequence is CASSLGAGSYNSPLHF. The DNA of the CDR3 is TGTGCCAGCAGCTTGGGGGCAGGCTCCTATAATTCACCCCTCCACTTT. Full variable domain (remainder filled in from reference TRBV7-3 and TRBJ1-6): GAGVSQTPSNKVTEKGKYVELRCDPISGHTALYWYRQSLGQGPEFLIYFQGTGAADDSGLPNDRFFAVRPEGSVSTLKIQRTERGDSAVYLCASSLGAGSYNSPLHFGNGTRLTVT.

This clonotype was counted at least ten times. This chain joins TRBV29-1 and TRBJ2-3; D may be TRBD1 or TRBD2 (6 bases each). CDR1 is SQVTM, CDR2 ANQGSEA, per germline. The CDR3 runs to 14 residues. Between the trimmed V and J ends, which lost 6 bases and 1 base, there was a span of 14 bases. The CDR3 DNA sequence: TGCAGCGTCCAAGGAGGGGGTGGCACAGATACGCAGTATTTT. Translated, it gives CSVQGGGGTDTQYF.

V and J are TRBV7-6 and TRBJ2-1, with 11 bases aligning to TRBD1. Germline CDR1 reads SGHVS; CDR2 reads FNYEAQ. This CDR3 spans 15 amino acids. V was clipped by 1 base and J by 9 bases; unmatched bases: 5. The CDR3 sequence is CASSLGGQGVTEQFF. The DNA for the CDR3 is TGTGCCAGCAGCTTAGGGGGACAGGGGGTGACTGAGCAGTTCTTC. The complete variable domain, with remaining parts taken from reference TRBV7-6 and TRBJ2-1, reads GAGVSQSPRYKVTKRGQDVALRCDPISGHVSLYWYRQALGQGPEFLTYFNYEAQQDKSGLPNDRFSAERPEGSISTLTIQRTEQRDSAMYRCASSLGGQGVTEQFFGPGTRLTVL.

This chain links TRBV7-3 with TRBJ2-7, with 8 bases aligning to TRBD1. The CDR3 has 15 residues. The V gene end was trimmed by 1 base and the J gene end by 0 bases; junction bases not matched to a gene: 2. CDR1 and CDR2 from the germline V gene are SGHTA and FQGTGA. This CDR3 is CASSLMTGASYEQYF. The DNA for the CDR3 is TGTGCCAGCAGCTTAATGACAGGGGCCTCCTACGAGCAGTACTTC.

As regards this clonotype: An end of the junction differs from the germline gene, which may be a read error. This chain connects TRBV7-7 to TRBJ2-1; D ambiguous. CDR3 length: 15 amino acids. Germline V lookup: CDR1 SSHAT, CDR2 FNYEAQ (reference sequence). CDR3 in amino acids: CASSLAETPYNEQFF. The CDR3 DNA follows: TGTGCTAGCAGCTTAGCTGAGACACCCTACAATGAGCAGTTCTTC.